Listed below are T cell receptor beta chains from one sample, sequenced in a study of shared clonotypes between healthy human individuals. This table comes from immunoSEQ multiplex PCR, and its TCRdb copy is limited to in-frame clones, with some not included. The sample has about 230,000 clones, over 50% seen once. Sequenced input: memory CD4+ T cells sorted from blood. The receptors derive from a man under 40 in good health. The CDR3 runs from the conserved cysteine through the conserved F or W. The D gene is left open where the match is weak. Clone size is shown for a subset of rows, as once, few, many or a class of expanded clone.

abundance: few; j_gene: TRBJ2-5; d_gene: .; v_gene: TRBV30; CDR3nt: TGTTGCGTGGGGAGGGAGACCCAGTACTTC; CDR3aa: CCVGRETQYF
abundance: many; j_gene: TRBJ2-7; d_gene: .; v_gene: TRBV7-2; CDR3nt: TGTGCCAGCAGCCCCAACACCTACGAGCAGTACTTC; CDR3aa: CASSPNTYEQYF
abundance: .; j_gene: TRBJ2-1; d_gene: .; v_gene: TRBV11-3; CDR3nt: TGTGCCAGCAGCTTATTCAGGGGGGGAAGCAATGAGCAGTTCTTC; CDR3aa: CASSLFRGGSNEQFF
abundance: .; j_gene: TRBJ2-1; d_gene: .; v_gene: TRBV28; CDR3nt: TGTGCCAGCAGTTTATTACGTACTTACAATGAGCAGTTCTTC; CDR3aa: CASSLLRTYNEQFF
abundance: .; j_gene: TRBJ2-3; d_gene: .; v_gene: TRBV12-5; CDR3nt: TGTGCTAGTGTCCAGGGTTCCGGCACAGATACGCAGTATTTT; CDR3aa: CASVQGSGTDTQYF
abundance: .; j_gene: TRBJ2-7; d_gene: TRBD2; v_gene: TRBV30; CDR3nt: TGTGCCTGGCCAAATGGCCTAGCGGGAGAGCACGAGCAGTACTTC; CDR3aa: CAWPNGLAGEHEQYF
abundance: .; j_gene: TRBJ2-2; d_gene: TRBD2; v_gene: TRBV7-2; CDR3nt: TGTGCCAGCAGACCCCGACTAGCGGGAGACGGGGAGCTGTTTTTT; CDR3aa: CASRPRLAGDGELFF
abundance: .; j_gene: TRBJ2-2; d_gene: .; v_gene: TRBV19; CDR3nt: TGTGCCAGTAGTAAGAACAGTGACACCGGGGAGCTGTTTTTT; CDR3aa: CASSKNSDTGELFF
abundance: .; j_gene: TRBJ2-3; d_gene: .; v_gene: TRBV10-3; CDR3nt: TGTGCCATCAGTGAGTCCGGGACTTTTAGCACAGATACGCAGTATTTT; CDR3aa: CAISESGTFSTDTQYF
abundance: .; j_gene: TRBJ2-5; d_gene: .; v_gene: TRBV18; CDR3nt: TGTGCCAGCTCGCCTGACATGGTCCAAGAGACCCAGTACTTC; CDR3aa: CASSPDMVQETQYF
abundance: few; j_gene: TRBJ2-7; d_gene: .; v_gene: TRBV27; CDR3nt: TGTGCCAGCAGTCCGAGGGGGGACGAGCAGTACTTC; CDR3aa: CASSPRGDEQYF
abundance: .; j_gene: TRBJ2-3; d_gene: .; v_gene: TRBV5-5; CDR3nt: TGTGCCAGCAGCTTGGCCCGGCACCCCGAGGGGGATACGCAGTATTTT; CDR3aa: CASSLARHPEGDTQYF
abundance: many; j_gene: TRBJ2-7; d_gene: .; v_gene: TRBV11-2; CDR3nt: TGTGCCAGCAGCTTACTCGGGGGTCACGAGCAGTACTTC; CDR3aa: CASSLLGGHEQYF
abundance: .; j_gene: TRBJ2-7; d_gene: .; v_gene: TRBV7-2; CDR3nt: TGTGCCAGCAGCTTAGTGGTGGGAGCTACTTCCTACGAGCAGTACTTC; CDR3aa: CASSLVVGATSYEQYF
abundance: .; j_gene: TRBJ2-1; d_gene: TRBD2; v_gene: TRBV2; CDR3nt: TGTGCCAGCACCTCTAGCGGGAGCGGGAATGAGCAGTTCTTC; CDR3aa: CASTSSGSGNEQFF
abundance: once; j_gene: TRBJ1-4; d_gene: TRBD1; v_gene: TRBV5-4; CDR3nt: TGTGCCAGCAGCTCCAGGGGGAATGAAAAACTGTTTTTT; CDR3aa: CASSSRGNEKLFF
abundance: .; j_gene: TRBJ2-3; d_gene: TRBD2; v_gene: TRBV5-1; CDR3nt: TGCGCCAGCAGCTTGGAACTAGCGTACAGCACAGATACGCAGTATTTT; CDR3aa: CASSLELAYSTDTQYF
abundance: .; j_gene: TRBJ2-2; d_gene: TRBD1; v_gene: TRBV7-9; CDR3nt: TGTGCCAGCAGACCGGGACAGGCGAACACCGGGGAGCTGTTTTTT; CDR3aa: CASRPGQANTGELFF
abundance: .; j_gene: TRBJ1-1; d_gene: .; v_gene: TRBV5-6; CDR3nt: TGTGCCAGCAGCCCCCCCCGGGGGGGTAACACTGAAGCTTTCTTT; CDR3aa: CASSPPRGGNTEAFF
abundance: .; j_gene: TRBJ2-7; d_gene: .; v_gene: TRBV30; CDR3nt: TGTGCCTGGATTATAGGCGCCACGGAGCAGTACTTC; CDR3aa: CAWIIGATEQYF
abundance: once; j_gene: TRBJ1-1; d_gene: .; v_gene: TRBV27; CDR3nt: TGTGCCAGCAGTCTATCAGGGGAGGACACTGAAGCTTTCTTT; CDR3aa: CASSLSGEDTEAFF
abundance: .; j_gene: TRBJ2-2; d_gene: .; v_gene: TRBV7-9; CDR3nt: TGTGCCAGCAGCAGAATCAGGGATGACACCGGGGAGCTGTTTTTT; CDR3aa: CASSRIRDDTGELFF
abundance: few; j_gene: TRBJ2-6; d_gene: .; v_gene: TRBV19; CDR3nt: TGTGCCAGTATGCAGCAACTCAGCTCTGGGGCCAACGTCCTGACTTTC; CDR3aa: CASMQQLSSGANVLTF
abundance: .; j_gene: TRBJ1-2; d_gene: TRBD1; v_gene: TRBV19; CDR3nt: TGTGCCAGTAGTAGGAGAACGACAGGGAGCTACTATGGCTACACCTTC; CDR3aa: CASSRRTTGSYYGYTF
abundance: .; j_gene: TRBJ2-1; d_gene: .; v_gene: TRBV5-4; CDR3nt: TGTGCCAGCAGCTTTACAGGGTCCAGCTCCTACAATGAGCAGTTCTTC; CDR3aa: CASSFTGSSSYNEQFF
abundance: .; j_gene: TRBJ2-6; d_gene: .; v_gene: TRBV19; CDR3nt: TGTGCCAGTAGCTACAGCGCGCGGATGACGAGCAACGTCCTGACTTTC; CDR3aa: CASSYSARMTSNVLTF
abundance: .; j_gene: TRBJ2-5; d_gene: TRBD2; v_gene: TRBV5-4; CDR3nt: TGTGCCAGCAGCCCAGGGACTAGCGGGATCGCTCAGTACTTC; CDR3aa: CASSPGTSGIAQYF
abundance: .; j_gene: TRBJ1-5; d_gene: .; v_gene: TRBV10-2; CDR3nt: TGCGCCAGCAGCGGACAGCAGCACTATCAGCCCCAGCATTTT; CDR3aa: CASSGQQHYQPQHF
abundance: .; j_gene: TRBJ2-1; d_gene: TRBD2; v_gene: TRBV9; CDR3nt: TGTGCCAGCAGCGCTACTAGCGGGAGGTTTCATGAGCAGTTCTTC; CDR3aa: CASSATSGRFHEQFF
abundance: few; j_gene: TRBJ2-3; d_gene: .; v_gene: TRBV5-1; CDR3nt: TGCGCCAGCAGAGGACCGGACCGCTGGGCAGATACGCAGTATTTT; CDR3aa: CASRGPDRWADTQYF
abundance: once; j_gene: TRBJ1-4; d_gene: .; v_gene: TRBV30; CDR3nt: TGTGCCGGCCTGGAGGGGATCGAAAAACTGTTTTTT; CDR3aa: CAGLEGIEKLFF
abundance: .; j_gene: TRBJ2-6; d_gene: .; v_gene: TRBV13; CDR3nt: TGTGCCAGCAGCTTATCACCCGGAAGGTCAAGAAAAGGTGGGGCCAACGTCCTGACTTTC; CDR3aa: CASSLSPGRSRKGGANVLTF
abundance: .; j_gene: TRBJ1-4; d_gene: .; v_gene: TRBV7-9; CDR3nt: TGTGCCAGCAGCCCCTTGTCGGCAGGTGAAAAACTGTTTTTT; CDR3aa: CASSPLSAGEKLFF
abundance: .; j_gene: TRBJ2-1; d_gene: .; v_gene: TRBV28; CDR3nt: TGTGCCAGCAGAAGTGGCGGGACAGCTAATAACAATGAGCAGTTCTTC; CDR3aa: CASRSGGTANNNEQFF
abundance: few; j_gene: TRBJ2-1; d_gene: TRBD1; v_gene: TRBV5-1; CDR3nt: TGCGCCAGCAGTTTAGCCGGGACAGGGAACAATGAGCAGTTCTTC; CDR3aa: CASSLAGTGNNEQFF
abundance: .; j_gene: TRBJ2-5; d_gene: TRBD1; v_gene: TRBV2; CDR3nt: TGTGCCAGCAGCCTACAGGGGGGAGAAGGAGAGACCCAGTACTTC; CDR3aa: CASSLQGGEGETQYF
abundance: .; j_gene: TRBJ1-1; d_gene: TRBD1; v_gene: TRBV4-3; CDR3nt: TGCGCCAGCAGCTGGGACAGGGGGAACACTGAAGCTTTCTTT; CDR3aa: CASSWDRGNTEAFF
abundance: many; j_gene: TRBJ2-2; d_gene: .; v_gene: TRBV7-9; CDR3nt: TGTGCCAGCGGCCCCCCTTTAGGGGAGCTGTTTTTT; CDR3aa: CASGPPLGELFF
abundance: .; j_gene: TRBJ1-4; d_gene: .; v_gene: TRBV6-5; CDR3nt: TGTGCCAGCAGCCCAGGCTATAATGAAAAACTGTTTTTT; CDR3aa: CASSPGYNEKLFF
abundance: .; j_gene: TRBJ2-1; d_gene: .; v_gene: TRBV19; CDR3nt: TGTGCCAGTAGCAACACAGAGATTTCCTACAATGAGCAGTTCTTC; CDR3aa: CASSNTEISYNEQFF
abundance: few; j_gene: TRBJ2-7; d_gene: .; v_gene: TRBV29-1; CDR3nt: TGCAGCGGACTGGACAGCGACGACGGGCAGTACTTC; CDR3aa: CSGLDSDDGQYF
abundance: .; j_gene: TRBJ1-2; d_gene: TRBD1; v_gene: TRBV5-1; CDR3nt: TGCGCCAGCAGCCCCGGGACAGGTAATGGCTACACCTTC; CDR3aa: CASSPGTGNGYTF
abundance: .; j_gene: TRBJ2-3; d_gene: .; v_gene: TRBV19; CDR3nt: TGTGCCAGTAGTATTACTGGTCGGAAGTTCAGCACAGATACGCAGTATTTT; CDR3aa: CASSITGRKFSTDTQYF
abundance: .; j_gene: TRBJ2-2; d_gene: .; v_gene: TRBV15; CDR3nt: TGTGCCACCAGCAGAGATTTTGGGGTCACCGGGGAGCTGTTTTTT; CDR3aa: CATSRDFGVTGELFF
abundance: few; j_gene: TRBJ1-4; d_gene: .; v_gene: TRBV4-1; CDR3nt: TGCGCCAGCAGCCAAGAACGGGGGATCGGGGCTAATGAAAAACTGTTTTTT; CDR3aa: CASSQERGIGANEKLFF
abundance: many; j_gene: TRBJ1-5; d_gene: .; v_gene: TRBV6-5; CDR3nt: TGTGCCAGCACCACAGGGTTGGGAGATCAGCCCCAGCATTTT; CDR3aa: CASTTGLGDQPQHF
abundance: few; j_gene: TRBJ1-1; d_gene: .; v_gene: TRBV5-1; CDR3nt: TGCGCCAGCAGCTTCAGGGTCGAAACTGAAGCTTTCTTT; CDR3aa: CASSFRVETEAFF
abundance: .; j_gene: TRBJ2-1; d_gene: .; v_gene: TRBV11-3; CDR3nt: TGTGCCAGCAGCTTTCGGCAGACTCGCTCCTACAATGAGCAGTTCTTC; CDR3aa: CASSFRQTRSYNEQFF
abundance: few; j_gene: TRBJ1-2; d_gene: TRBD1; v_gene: TRBV5-4; CDR3nt: TGTGCCAGCAGCACGGGACAGGGCGACTATGGCTACACCTTC; CDR3aa: CASSTGQGDYGYTF
abundance: .; j_gene: TRBJ1-2; d_gene: .; v_gene: TRBV30; CDR3nt: TGTGCCTGGAGTGTATCAGGGTTCTATGGCTACACCTTC; CDR3aa: CAWSVSGFYGYTF
abundance: .; j_gene: TRBJ2-1; d_gene: .; v_gene: TRBV5-4; CDR3nt: TGTGCCAGCAGGGCGCGTGGCAATGAGCAGTTCTTC; CDR3aa: CASRARGNEQFF
abundance: .; j_gene: TRBJ2-1; d_gene: TRBD2; v_gene: TRBV5-1; CDR3nt: TGCGCCAGCAGCTTGGCCAGGGGACTAGCGGGAGAGGTGGGACTCAATGAGCAGTTCTTC; CDR3aa: CASSLARGLAGEVGLNEQFF
abundance: .; j_gene: TRBJ2-7; d_gene: .; v_gene: TRBV5-6; CDR3nt: TGTGCCAGCAGCTTGGGGACAGGGAGGGTCGGCGAGCAGTACTTC; CDR3aa: CASSLGTGRVGEQYF
abundance: .; j_gene: TRBJ2-6; d_gene: .; v_gene: TRBV5-1; CDR3nt: TGCGCCAGCAGCCCAGGAAGGGCTGGGGCCAACGTCCTGACTTTC; CDR3aa: CASSPGRAGANVLTF
abundance: .; j_gene: TRBJ2-3; d_gene: TRBD2; v_gene: TRBV4-1; CDR3nt: TGCGCCAGCAGCCAACGGGGACTAGCGGGAAATACAGATACGCAGTATTTT; CDR3aa: CASSQRGLAGNTDTQYF
abundance: .; j_gene: TRBJ2-7; d_gene: .; v_gene: TRBV18; CDR3nt: TGTGCCAGCTCACCACTGACAGACTCCTACGAGCAGTACTTC; CDR3aa: CASSPLTDSYEQYF
abundance: .; j_gene: TRBJ1-3; d_gene: .; v_gene: TRBV5-1; CDR3nt: TGCGCCAGCAGCGTGGGAACCGAGGCCTATGGAAACACCATATATTTT; CDR3aa: CASSVGTEAYGNTIYF